This T cell receptor (beta chain) emerged from a study of CD8+ T cells in alopecia areata. RNA extraction and reverse transcription yielded cDNA as sequencing template. Clones were sequenced by immunoSEQ multiplex PCR, and TCRdb holds only the in-frame ones, with some missing. The sample contains 100,000 to 150,000 clones, 58% of which appear only once. The CDR3 consists of 14 residues. With V trimmed by 5 bases and J by 3 bases, 5 bases remained unmatched. Germline V gene sequence: CDR1 SGHAT, CDR2 FQDESV (reference sequence). As regards this clone: Its matching antigen is unknown.

Study-level findings and limits: Researchers reported that TCR sharing among patients proved less clear than in mice, possibly HLA-linked. Sequence data from scalp samples additionally include resident alphabeta T cells of normal skin.

The sequence was obtained from a human donor with alopecia areata. The material was CD4+ T cells sorted from blood, obtained at week 0. J is TRBJ2-3 and V is TRBV11-1, with 7 bases lining up with TRBD2. The CDR3 sequence is CASSKGEGTDTQYF. Here the CDR3 DNA reads TGTGCCAGCAGCAAAGGGGAGGGGACAGATACGCAGTATTTT.